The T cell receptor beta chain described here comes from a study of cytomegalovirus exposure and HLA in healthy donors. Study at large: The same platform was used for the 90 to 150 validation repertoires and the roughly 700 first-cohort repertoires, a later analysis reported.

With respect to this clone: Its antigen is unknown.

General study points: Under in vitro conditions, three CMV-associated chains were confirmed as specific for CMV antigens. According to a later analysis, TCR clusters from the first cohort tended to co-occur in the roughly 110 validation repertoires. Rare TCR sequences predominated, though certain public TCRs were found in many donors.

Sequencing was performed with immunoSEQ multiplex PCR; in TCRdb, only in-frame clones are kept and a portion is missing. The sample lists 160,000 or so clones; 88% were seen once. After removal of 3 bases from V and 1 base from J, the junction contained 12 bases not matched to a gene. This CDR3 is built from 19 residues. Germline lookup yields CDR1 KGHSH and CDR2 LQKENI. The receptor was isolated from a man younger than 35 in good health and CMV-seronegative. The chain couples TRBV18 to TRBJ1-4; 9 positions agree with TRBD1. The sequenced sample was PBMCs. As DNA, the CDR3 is TGTGCCAGCTCACCCAGAGCGGGACAGGGTTTGGTAACTAATGAAAAACTGTTTTTT. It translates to CASSPRAGQGLVTNEKLFF.